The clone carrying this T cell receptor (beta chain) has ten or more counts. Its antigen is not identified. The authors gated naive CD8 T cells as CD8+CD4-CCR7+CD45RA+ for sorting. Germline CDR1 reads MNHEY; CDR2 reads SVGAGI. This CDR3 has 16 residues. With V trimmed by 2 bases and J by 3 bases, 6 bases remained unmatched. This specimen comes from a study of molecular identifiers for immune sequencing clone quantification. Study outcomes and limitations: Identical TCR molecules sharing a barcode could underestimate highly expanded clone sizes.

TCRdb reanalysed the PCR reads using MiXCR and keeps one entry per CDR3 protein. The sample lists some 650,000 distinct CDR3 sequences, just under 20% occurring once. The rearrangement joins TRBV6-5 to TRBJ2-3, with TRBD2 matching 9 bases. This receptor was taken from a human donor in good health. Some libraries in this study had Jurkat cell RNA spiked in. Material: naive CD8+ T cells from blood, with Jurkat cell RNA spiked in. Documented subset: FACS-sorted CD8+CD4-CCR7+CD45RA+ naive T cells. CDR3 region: CASSYASGGWTDTQYF. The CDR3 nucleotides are TGTGCCAGCAGTTACGCAAGCGGGGGGTGGACAGATACGCAGTATTTT.